Listed here is a single TCR beta chain. Its specificity is not known. Given a much more abundant clone one base away, this may be a read error. The record originates from a study of shared clonotypes between healthy human individuals. V shed 2 bases and J shed 9 bases, with 11 bases lying between them. The CDR3 is 13 residues long. In germline, CDR1 is SGHRS, CDR2 YFSETQ. Study-wide results and limits: An anticipated effect of sequencing depth on clonotype sharing among donors was recognized.

Sequencing on ten immunoSEQ deep assay plates was performed for unsorted PBMC DNA. Sequenced by immunoSEQ multiplex PCR; TCRdb stores in-frame clones only, minus some. This sample has fewer than 650,000 clones, with roughly 72% found just once. The receptor was derived from a woman aged 40 to 50 in good health. Some clones in this sample may be carry-over from other donors' samples. Material for sequencing was PBMCs. V gene TRBV5-1 combines with J gene TRBJ2-2; D possibly matches TRBD1 or TRBD2 (5 bases each). Written as DNA, the CDR3 is TGCGCCAGCAGCTTCCCCGGGGCCAGGGAGCTGTTTTTT. The encoded protein is CASSFPGARELFF.